This TCR beta chain originates from a study of blood T cell repertoires in COVID-19 (TCRdb year 2020). Context from the whole study: Samples covering the acute and convalescent phases of COVID-19 were provided by collaborators in the United States, Italy and Spain. Deeply sampled blood TCRbeta repertoires from subjects exposed to, actively infected with, or recovered from COVID-19 were included in the dataset. The sample metadata nearly always contained a de-identified subject ID, COVID-19 status, age in years and sex. The repertoires were made available in a free public database intended to serve as a resource for research on the immune response to SARS-CoV-2. The prospective study material was composed of cDNA or gDNA derived from T cells, B-cell-depleted T cells, or PBMCs. The samples were drawn from the first 160 participants of the ongoing ImmuneRACE study and from 1,254 subjects provided by 6 global collaborators. HLA class I and class II types, where available, came from metadata supplied by the sample provider rather than from assay-based typing. What the research found in general, with its limitations: The quantity of clinical and demographic metadata differed by source and by participant and was supplied without curation.

Details on this clone: Its antigen remains unidentified. Compared with germline, one end of the junction differs, possibly owing to a read error.

Collaborating institutions collected whole blood in K2EDTA tubes following their own protocols. For TCRbeta analysis, collaborators shipped samples in one of three forms: frozen whole blood, isolated PBMCs, or DNA extracted from either of those sample types. The immunoSEQ Assay, a bias-controlled multiplex PCR, was used to amplify TCRbeta CDR3 regions from genomic DNA. For the original study's pipeline: Within the assay, amplification of reference gene primers was used to estimate how many nucleated cells each sample contained. To quantify the absolute abundance of each unique TCRbeta CDR3 rearrangement, sequence reads were collapsed and filtered. For each sample, productive Simpson clonality was calculated by taking the square root of Simpson's diversity index across productive rearrangements. Held by TCRdb, this immuneACCESS table contains in-frame sequences only and omits some clones. Under half of the omission traces to an unresolved V gene where checked; the cause of the rest is unknown. D and trimming were read from the DNA, whereas the V and J calls and clone size are those reported in that table. This sample is represented by roughly 250,000 clones; 79% of them were singletons. The ten most abundant clones make up 4% of the sample.

Sample: peripheral blood. The receptor comes from a woman between 40 and 50 years old with active or convalescent COVID-19.

The CDR3 reads CASSLAPDRGRSEAFF. The nucleotide sequence reads as follows: TGTGCTAGCAGCTTAGCGCCGGACAGGGGGCGATCTGAAGCTTTCTTT. The sequence joins TRBV7-7 to TRBJ1-1; the central 11 bases match TRBD1. CDR1 and CDR2, per the germline V gene (reference sequence), are SSHAT and FNYEAQ. The CDR3 runs 16 residues from the cysteine to the phenylalanine. CDR3 DNA is the only sequence kept; it has 48 bases, read in frame from the first base.